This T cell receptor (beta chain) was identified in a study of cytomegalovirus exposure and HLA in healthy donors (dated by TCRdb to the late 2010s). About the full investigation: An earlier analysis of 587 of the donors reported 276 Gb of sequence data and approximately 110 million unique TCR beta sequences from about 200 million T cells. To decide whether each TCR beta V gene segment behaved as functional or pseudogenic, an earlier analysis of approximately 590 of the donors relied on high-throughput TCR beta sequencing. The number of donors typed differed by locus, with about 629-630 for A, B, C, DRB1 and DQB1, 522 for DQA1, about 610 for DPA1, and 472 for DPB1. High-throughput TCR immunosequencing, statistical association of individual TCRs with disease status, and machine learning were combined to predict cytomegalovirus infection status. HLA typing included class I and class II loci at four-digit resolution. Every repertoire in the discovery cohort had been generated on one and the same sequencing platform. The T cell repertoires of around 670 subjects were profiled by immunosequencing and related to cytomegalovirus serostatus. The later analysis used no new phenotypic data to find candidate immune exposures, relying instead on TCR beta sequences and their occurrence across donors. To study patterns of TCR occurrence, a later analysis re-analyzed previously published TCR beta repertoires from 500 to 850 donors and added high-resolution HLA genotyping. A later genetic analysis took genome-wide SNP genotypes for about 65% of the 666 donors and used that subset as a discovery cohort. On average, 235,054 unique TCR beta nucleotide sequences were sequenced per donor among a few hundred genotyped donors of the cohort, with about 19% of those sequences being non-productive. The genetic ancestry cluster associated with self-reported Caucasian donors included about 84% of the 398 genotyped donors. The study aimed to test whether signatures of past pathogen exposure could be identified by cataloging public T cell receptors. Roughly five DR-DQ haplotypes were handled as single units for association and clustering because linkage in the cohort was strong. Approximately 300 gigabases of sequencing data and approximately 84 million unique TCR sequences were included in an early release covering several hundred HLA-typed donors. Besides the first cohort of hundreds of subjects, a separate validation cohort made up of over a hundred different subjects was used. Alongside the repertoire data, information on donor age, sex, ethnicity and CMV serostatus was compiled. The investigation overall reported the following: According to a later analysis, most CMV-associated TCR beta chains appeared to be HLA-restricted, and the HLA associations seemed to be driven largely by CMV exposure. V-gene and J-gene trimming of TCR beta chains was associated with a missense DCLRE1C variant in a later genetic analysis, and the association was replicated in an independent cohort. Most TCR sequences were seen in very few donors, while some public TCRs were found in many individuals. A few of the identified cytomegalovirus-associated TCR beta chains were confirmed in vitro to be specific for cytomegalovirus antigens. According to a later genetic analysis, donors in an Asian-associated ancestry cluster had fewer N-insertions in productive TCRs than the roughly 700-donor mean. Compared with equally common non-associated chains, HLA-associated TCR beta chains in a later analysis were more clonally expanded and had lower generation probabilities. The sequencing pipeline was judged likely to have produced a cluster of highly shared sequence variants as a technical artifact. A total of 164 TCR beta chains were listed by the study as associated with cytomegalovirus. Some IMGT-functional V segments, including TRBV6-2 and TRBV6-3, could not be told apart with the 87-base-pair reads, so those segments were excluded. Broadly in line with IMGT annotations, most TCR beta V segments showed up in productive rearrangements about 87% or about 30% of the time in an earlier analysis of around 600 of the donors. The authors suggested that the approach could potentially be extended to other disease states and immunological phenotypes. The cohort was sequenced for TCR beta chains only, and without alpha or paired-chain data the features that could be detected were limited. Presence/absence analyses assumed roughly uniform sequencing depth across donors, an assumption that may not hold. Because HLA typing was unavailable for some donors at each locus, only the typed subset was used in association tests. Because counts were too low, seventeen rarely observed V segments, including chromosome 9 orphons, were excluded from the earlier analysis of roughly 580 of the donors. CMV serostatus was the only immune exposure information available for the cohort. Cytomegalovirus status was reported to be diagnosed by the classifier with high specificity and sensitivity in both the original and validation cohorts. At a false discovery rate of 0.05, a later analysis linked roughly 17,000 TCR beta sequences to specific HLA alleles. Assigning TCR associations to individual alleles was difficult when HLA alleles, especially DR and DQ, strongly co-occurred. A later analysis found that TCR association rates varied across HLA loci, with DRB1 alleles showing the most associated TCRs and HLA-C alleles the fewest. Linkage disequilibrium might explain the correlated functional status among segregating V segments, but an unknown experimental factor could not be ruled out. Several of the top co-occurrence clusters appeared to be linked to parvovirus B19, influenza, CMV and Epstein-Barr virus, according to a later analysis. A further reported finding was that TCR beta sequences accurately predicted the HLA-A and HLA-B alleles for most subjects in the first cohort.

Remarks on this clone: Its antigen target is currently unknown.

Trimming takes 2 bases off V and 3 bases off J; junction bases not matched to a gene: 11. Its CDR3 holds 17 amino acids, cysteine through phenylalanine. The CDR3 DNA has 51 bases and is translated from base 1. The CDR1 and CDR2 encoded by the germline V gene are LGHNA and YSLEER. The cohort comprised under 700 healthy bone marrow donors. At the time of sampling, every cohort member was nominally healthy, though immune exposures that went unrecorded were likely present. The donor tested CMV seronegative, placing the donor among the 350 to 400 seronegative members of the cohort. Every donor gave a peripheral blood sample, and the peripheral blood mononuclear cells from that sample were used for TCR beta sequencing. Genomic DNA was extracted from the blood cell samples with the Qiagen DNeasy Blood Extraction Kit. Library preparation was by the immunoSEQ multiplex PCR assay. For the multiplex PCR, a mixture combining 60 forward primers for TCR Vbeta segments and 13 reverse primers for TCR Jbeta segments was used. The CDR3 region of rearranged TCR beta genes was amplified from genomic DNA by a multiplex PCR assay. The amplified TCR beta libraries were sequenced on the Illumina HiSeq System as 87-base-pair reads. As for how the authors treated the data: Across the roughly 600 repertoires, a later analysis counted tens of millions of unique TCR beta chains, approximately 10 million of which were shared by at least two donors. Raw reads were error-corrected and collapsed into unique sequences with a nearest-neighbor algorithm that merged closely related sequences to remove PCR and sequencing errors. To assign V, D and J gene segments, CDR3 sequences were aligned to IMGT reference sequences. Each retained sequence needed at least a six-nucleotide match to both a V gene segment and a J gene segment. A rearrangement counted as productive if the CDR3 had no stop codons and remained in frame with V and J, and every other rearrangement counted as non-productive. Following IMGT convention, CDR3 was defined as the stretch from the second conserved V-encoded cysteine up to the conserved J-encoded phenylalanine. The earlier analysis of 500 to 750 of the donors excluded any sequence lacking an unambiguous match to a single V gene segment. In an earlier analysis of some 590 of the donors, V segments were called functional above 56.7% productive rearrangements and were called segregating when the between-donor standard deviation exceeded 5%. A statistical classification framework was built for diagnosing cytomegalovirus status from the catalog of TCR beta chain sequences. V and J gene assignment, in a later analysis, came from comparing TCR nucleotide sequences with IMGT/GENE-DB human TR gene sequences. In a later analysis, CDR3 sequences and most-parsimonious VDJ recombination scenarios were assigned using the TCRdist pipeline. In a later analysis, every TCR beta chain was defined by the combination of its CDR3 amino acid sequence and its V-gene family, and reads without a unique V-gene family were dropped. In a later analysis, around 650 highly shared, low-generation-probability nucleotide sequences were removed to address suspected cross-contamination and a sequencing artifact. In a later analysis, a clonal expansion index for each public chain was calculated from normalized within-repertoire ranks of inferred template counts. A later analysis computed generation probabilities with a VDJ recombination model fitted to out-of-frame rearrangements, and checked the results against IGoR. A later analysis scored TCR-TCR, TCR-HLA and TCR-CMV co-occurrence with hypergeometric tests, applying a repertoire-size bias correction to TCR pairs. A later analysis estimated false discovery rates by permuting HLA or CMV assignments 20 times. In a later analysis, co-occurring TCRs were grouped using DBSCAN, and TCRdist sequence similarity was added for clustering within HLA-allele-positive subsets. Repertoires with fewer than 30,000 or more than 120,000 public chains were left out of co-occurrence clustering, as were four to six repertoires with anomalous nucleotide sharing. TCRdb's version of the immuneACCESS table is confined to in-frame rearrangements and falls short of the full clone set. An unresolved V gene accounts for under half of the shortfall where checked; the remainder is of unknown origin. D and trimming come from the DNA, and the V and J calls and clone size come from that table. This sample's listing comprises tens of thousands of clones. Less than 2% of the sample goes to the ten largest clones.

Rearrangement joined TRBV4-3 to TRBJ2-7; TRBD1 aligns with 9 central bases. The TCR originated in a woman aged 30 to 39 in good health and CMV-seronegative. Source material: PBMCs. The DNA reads TGCGCCAGCAGCCAAATGTGGGTGTCGGGACAGGGCTACGAGCAGTACTTC. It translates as CASSQMWVSGQGYEQYF.